This entry lists 32 T cell receptor beta chains sequenced from one sample in a study of brain metastases from non-small cell lung cancer. Assay: immunoSEQ multiplex PCR; the TCRdb copy retains only in-frame clones and omits some. The data hold about 8,000 clones, with 85% observed a single time. Sequencing used primary lung tumor tissue. The receptor set was obtained from a donor aged 40 or older with non-small cell lung cancer.

In the case of this clone: A read error may produce the germline difference seen at one junction end. The rearrangement joins TRBV2 to TRBJ2-7; D is unclear. This CDR3 region has 13 residues. Germline CDR1 and CDR2: SNHLY and FYNNEI. The DNA of the CDR3 is TGTACCAGCAGTGTCTCCTCTTACTACGAGCAGTACTTC. It encodes CTSSVSSYYEQYF.

This clone has just a few counts. This sequence joins TRBV5-1 and TRBJ2-6; 7 bases align to TRBD1. Trimming cost V 7 bases and J 0 bases; bases outside gene matches: 10. The CDR3 runs to 17 residues. The V gene's germline CDR1 is SGHRS and CDR2 YFSETQ. The CDR3: CASGLGDSVSGANVLTF. DNA for the CDR3: TGCGCCAGCGGCCTAGGGGACAGCGTCTCTGGGGCCAACGTCCTGACTTTC.

The table lists this clone with a count of one. J is TRBJ1-6 and V is TRBV4-3, with TRBD1 matching 11 bases. J was trimmed by 4 bases and V by 4 bases; bases with no gene match: 3. Germline V gives CDR1 LGHNA, CDR2 YSLEER. CDR3 length: 16 residues. The CDR3 sequence: CASSPGQGAYNSPLHF. The CDR3 nucleotides are TGCGCCAGCAGCCCCGGACAGGGGGCATATAATTCACCCCTCCACTTT.

V is TRBV5-1 and J is TRBJ2-7; TRBD1 matches at 8 bases. Germline V CDR1 and CDR2: SGHRS, YFSETQ. V was pared by 4 bases and J by 3 bases, with 9 bases of the junction left unmatched. There are 15 residues in the CDR3. This CDR3 is CASSREGQGGYEQYF. DNA for the CDR3: TGCGCCAGCAGCCGGGAAGGACAGGGCGGCTACGAGCAGTACTTC.

Worth noting for this clone: One end of the junction varies from germline; a read error may be responsible. The chain links TRBV30 to TRBJ2-3; TRBD2 matches 13 bases. The CDR3 is 15 residues long. Germline lookup yields CDR1 GTSNPN and CDR2 SVGIG (reference sequence). The CDR3 loop is CAFGTSGTSTDMQYF. CDR3 DNA: TGTGCCTTTGGGACTAGCGGGACTAGCACAGATATGCAGTATTTT. The variable domain in full, with the rest retrieved from reference TRBV30 and TRBJ2-3, is SQTIHQWPATLVQPVGSPLSLECTVEGTSNPNLYWYRQAAGRGLQLLFYSVGIGQISSEVPQNLSASRPQDRQFILSSKKLLLSDSGFYLCAFGTSGTSTDMQYFGPGTRLTVL.

The chain links TRBV29-1 to TRBJ1-1, with D perhaps TRBD1 (5 bases). Germline loops: CDR1 SQVTM, CDR2 ANQGSEA. This CDR3 is 12 amino acids long. V was trimmed by 4 bases and J by 7 bases, leaving 13 bases between them. The CDR3 sequence: CSVGTVGGEAFF. CDR3 coding DNA: TGCAGCGTTGGTACCGTTGGGGGTGAAGCTTTCTTT.

V usage is TRBV7-3 and J usage is TRBJ1-2, with no clear D. The length of the CDR3 is 13 residues. CDR1 and CDR2 from the germline V gene are SGHTA and FQGTGA. Trimming cost V 1 base and J 6 bases, with 9 bases left between them. CDR3 amino acids: CASSLNAGDGYTF. The DNA for the CDR3 is TGTGCCAGCAGCTTAAACGCGGGCGATGGCTACACCTTC.

The chain recombines TRBV10-2 with TRBJ2-7; maybe TRBD1 (5 bases). The germline V and J ends were trimmed by 5 bases and 2 bases, with 13 bases remaining between them. Germline V CDR1 and CDR2: WSHSY, SAAADI. The CDR3 loop spans 14 amino acids. DNA of the CDR3: TGCGCCAGCAGTAAAAGTTGGGGCCCCTACGAGCAGTACTTC. Translation: CASSKSWGPYEQYF.

This chain uses TRBV29-1 with TRBJ2-2; possible D gene TRBD1, 5 bases. Trimming cost V 5 bases and J 10 bases, with 8 bases left between them. The germline V gene has CDR1 SQVTM and CDR2 ANQGSEA. The CDR3 is 10 residues long. For the CDR3, the DNA is TGCAGCGTTTTGGACAAGGAGCTGTTTTTT. It is translated as CSVLDKELFF.

Concerning this clone itself: One junction end does not reproduce the germline sequence, and a read error may be involved. The V call is TRBV27, the J call TRBJ2-7; perhaps TRBD1 as D (5 bases). CDR1 and CDR2 (germline): MNHEY, SMNVEV (reference sequence). This CDR3 is 13 amino acids long. The CDR3 nucleotides are TGTGTCAGCAGTTCGACAGCGTCCTACGAGCAGTACTTC. This codes for CVSSSTASYEQYF.

The CDR3 reads CAIRGTERYNEQFF. In DNA form, the CDR3 reads TGTGCCATCAGGGGGACAGAGAGATACAATGAGCAGTTCTTC. V gene TRBV10-3 combines with J gene TRBJ2-1, with TRBD1 matching 7 bases. Losses at the gene ends were 6 bases for V and 4 bases for J; bases not matched to a gene: 6. Germline V gene lookup returns CDR1 ENHRY and CDR2 SYGVKD. The CDR3 is made up of 14 amino acids.

This chain links TRBV9 with TRBJ1-2; D gene ambiguous. The CDR3 consists of 13 residues. The V gene lost 4 bases and the J gene lost 6 bases, with 13 bases spanning the gap. Germline CDR1 is SGDLS and CDR2 is YYNGEE. The CDR3, as DNA: TGTGCCAGCAGCCCCCGCGGGTCCCATGGCTACACCTTC. Translation: CASSPRGSHGYTF. Looking up the rest from reference TRBV9 and TRBJ1-2 gives the full variable domain: DSGVTQTPKHLITATGQRVTLRCSPRSGDLSVYWYQQSLDQGLQFLIQYYNGEERAKGNILERFSAQQFPDLHSELNLSSLELGDSALYFCASSPRGSHGYTFGSGTRLTVV.

The count of this clone is one. The junction shows a germline mismatch at one end, possibly a read error. V and J are TRBV6-5 and TRBJ1-3, with no clear D. CDR3 size: 14 residues. CDR1 and CDR2 (germline): MNHEY, SVGAGI. CDR3 nucleotides: TGTGCCAGCAGCAAGACAATCTCTGGAAACATCATATATTTT. Its translation: CASSKTISGNIIYF.

A word on this clone: At one boundary the junction diverges from the germline segment, which might be a read error. V usage is TRBV2 and J usage is TRBJ2-1; 11 nucleotides match TRBD2. Per germline, CDR1 SNHLY and CDR2 FYNNEI. The CDR3 consists of 15 residues. The CDR3 spells CASRPLAGEHNEQFF. Here the CDR3 DNA reads TGTGCTAGCAGGCCACTAGCGGGGGAGCACAATGAGCAGTTCTTC.

The chain couples TRBV20-1 to TRBJ1-5, with D maybe TRBD1 (5 bases). In germline, CDR1 is DFQATT, CDR2 SNEGSKA (reference sequence). The V gene lost 5 bases and the J gene lost 9 bases, with 8 bases spanning the gap. The CDR3 totals 10 residues. The CDR3 loop is CSAAGGPQHF. CDR3 sequence (DNA): TGCAGTGCTGCCGGGGGGCCCCAGCATTTT.

The V call is TRBV19, the J call TRBJ1-5, with 7 bases that match TRBD1. The CDR3 runs to 13 residues. The germline V gene encodes CDR1 LNHDA and CDR2 SQIVND (reference sequence). Trimming at V came to 4 bases and at J to 7 bases, leaving 4 bases not matched to a gene. CDR3 amino acids: CASSRDRGQPQHF. For the CDR3, the DNA is TGTGCCAGTAGTAGGGACAGAGGACAGCCCCAGCATTTT.

This chain uses TRBV5-1 with TRBJ2-3; 10 bases line up with TRBD2. The CDR3 has 16 amino acids. In germline, CDR1 is SGHRS, CDR2 YFSETQ. With V trimmed by 6 bases and J by 4 bases, 11 bases remained unmatched. CDR3 loop: CASNTGTSDSPDTQYF. CDR3 bases: TGCGCCAGCAATACCGGGACTAGCGACTCTCCAGATACGCAGTATTTT.

Concerning this clone itself: At one boundary the junction diverges from the germline segment, which might be a read error. The chain recombines TRBV28 with TRBJ2-1; perhaps D is TRBD1 or TRBD2 (6 bases each). Per germline, CDR1 MDHEN and CDR2 SYDVKM. The CDR3 loop spans 14 amino acids. The CDR3 region is CASSHLGRDNEQFF. The DNA for the CDR3 is TGTGCCAGCAGTCACCTCGGGCGGGACAATGAACAGTTCTTC.

The V gene is TRBV6-2 or TRBV6-3, the J gene TRBJ1-2; 10 bases map to TRBD1. The germline V gene encodes CDR1 MNHEY and CDR2 SVGEGT. The CDR3 is 18 amino acids. Unmatched junction bases numbered 14, after V lost 3 bases and J lost 4 bases. The DNA of the CDR3 is TGTGCCAGCAGTTATATCCTCGGGACAGGGGACCCCTCCTATGGCTACACCTTC. Protein product: CASSYILGTGDPSYGYTF.

This clone showed up just a few times. The chain recombines TRBV4-1 with TRBJ1-2, with D tentatively TRBD1 (5 bases). Germline V gene sequence: CDR1 MGHRA, CDR2 YSYEKL. V lost 1 base, J lost 2 bases, and 11 bases lay in between. This CDR3 comprises 15 residues. CDR3: CASSQGTGLNYGYTF. In nucleotides, the CDR3 is TGCGCCAGCAGCCAAGGTACAGGATTGAACTATGGCTACACCTTC.

This clone was seen once. The chain combines TRBV3-1 (or the pseudogene TRBV3-2) with TRBJ2-2, with unresolved D. Per germline, CDR1 LGHDT and CDR2 YNNKEL (reference sequence). This CDR3 contains 14 residues. Trimming removed 1 base at V and 6 bases at J, with 9 bases between. The CDR3 DNA sequence: TGTGCCAGCAGCCAAGCTAGGGTTGCCGGGGAGCTGTTTTTT. It yields the protein CASSQARVAGELFF.

This chain connects TRBV9 to TRBJ2-5, with D perhaps being TRBD1 or TRBD2 (6 bases each). V lost 0 bases and J lost 6, with 15 bases in between. CDR1 is SGDLS and CDR2 is YYNGEE in the germline V gene. The CDR3 has 15 residues. The CDR3 DNA reads TGTGCCAGCAGCGTAGAAGTAGGGGGGCGTCAGACCCAGTACTTC. This encodes CASSVEVGGRQTQYF.

The rearrangement joins TRBV19 to TRBJ1-2; D uncertain. The germline V gene encodes CDR1 LNHDA and CDR2 SQIVND (reference sequence). The V end was cut by 10 bases, the J end by 2 bases, with 11 bases between. This CDR3 contains 12 residues. The DNA for the CDR3 is TGTGCCACTAGCCCCCGCAACTATGGCTACACCTTC. It specifies CATSPRNYGYTF.

The rearrangement joins TRBV19 to TRBJ1-6; 7 bases fit TRBD1. V was clipped by 4 bases and J by 9 bases; unmatched bases: 12. The CDR3 has 16 residues. Germline CDR1 LNHDA, CDR2 SQIVND (reference sequence). CDR3 nucleotides: TGTGCCAGTAGTAGATGGCTCCAGGGGGGCGGTTCACCCCTCCACTTT. Amino acid sequence: CASSRWLQGGGSPLHF. The complete variable domain, with remaining parts taken from reference TRBV19 and TRBJ1-6, reads DGGITQSPKYLFRKEGQNVTLSCEQNLNHDAMYWYRQDPGQGLRLIYYSQIVNDFQKGDIAEGYSVSREKKESFPLTVTSAQKNPTAFYLCASSRWLQGGGSPLHFGNGTRLTVT.

Notes on this clone: An end of the junction does not agree with germline; a read error may underlie this. The genes are TRBV4-3 and TRBJ1-6, with a weak D call TRBD1 (6 bases). This CDR3 is 14 amino acids long. The germline V gene has CDR1 LGHNA and CDR2 YSLEER. DNA for the CDR3: TGCACCAGCAGCCAAAGAGAGGGGGATTCACCCCTCCACTTT. Encoded protein: CTSSQREGDSPLHF.

The rearrangement joins TRBV5-8 to TRBJ1-5, with unresolved D. Trimming cost V 2 bases and J 4 bases, with 10 bases left between them. The CDR3 has 14 residues. In germline, CDR1 is SGHTS, CDR2 YDEGEE. The CDR3 protein is CASSFGETNQPQHF. The CDR3 coding sequence is TGTGCCAGCAGCTTCGGCGAGACTAATCAGCCCCAGCATTTT.

This clone was counted only a few times. Other DNA sequences in this sample translate to the same CDR3. The chain employs TRBV28 and TRBJ1-2; 10 nucleotides match TRBD1. Unmatched junction bases numbered 10, after V lost 5 bases and J lost 4 bases. Germline V lookup: CDR1 MDHEN, CDR2 SYDVKM. CDR3 length: 16 residues. CDR3 DNA sequence: TGTGCCAGCAGTCCCGGGACAGGGGCTCAAATCTATGGCTACACCTTC. It yields the protein CASSPGTGAQIYGYTF.

CDR3 protein: CASKKIRNTEAFF. DNA of the CDR3: TGTGCCAGTAAGAAGATCAGGAACACTGAAGCTTTCTTT. The chain uses TRBV19 and TRBJ1-1; D gene uncertain. Germline assignment: CDR1 LNHDA and CDR2 SQIVND (reference sequence). The length of the CDR3 is 13 residues. The ends were cut back, 7 bases at V and 1 base at J, with 10 bases in the middle.

This clone has just a few counts. The chain links TRBV12-5 to TRBJ1-1; no clear D gene. V was cut by 6 bases and J by 1 base, with 9 bases left in between. The CDR3 covers 13 residues. Germline CDR1 LGHNT, CDR2 FRNRAP. DNA for the CDR3: TGTGCTAGTGGCACCACCTCGAACACTGAAGCTTTCTTT. Encoded protein: CASGTTSNTEAFF.

This clone was found once. This chain connects TRBV5-4 to TRBJ2-7; 16 bases map to TRBD2. Germline CDR1 is SGHNT and CDR2 is YYREEE (reference sequence). The V segment lost 4 bases and the J segment 6 bases; nucleotides outside the gene matches: 7. The CDR3 spans 16 residues. The DNA of the CDR3 is TGTGCCAGCAGCGTGGGACTAGCGGGGGGGCTAGGCGAGCAGTACTTC. Translating gives CASSVGLAGGLGEQYF.

This clone was recorded once. This chain uses TRBV7-8 with TRBJ1-6, with unresolved D. In germline, CDR1 is SGHVS, CDR2 FQNEAQ. The CDR3 extends over 15 amino acids. V dropped 1 base and J dropped 10 bases, with 14 bases sitting between them. The CDR3 region has the DNA TGTGCCAGCAGCTTAGGCGGGGTATTGGGATCACCCCTCCACTTT. It translates to CASSLGGVLGSPLHF.

With regard to this clone: Possible read error: a much larger clone is one base away. The chain has TRBV5-1 and TRBJ2-5, with 11 nucleotides matching TRBD2. The CDR3 runs 15 residues. Germline V CDR1 and CDR2: SGHRS, YFSETQ. The CDR3 nucleotides read TGCGTCAGCAGCGTAGGGACTAGCGGCCAAGAGACCCAGTACTTC. It encodes CVSSVGTSGQETQYF.